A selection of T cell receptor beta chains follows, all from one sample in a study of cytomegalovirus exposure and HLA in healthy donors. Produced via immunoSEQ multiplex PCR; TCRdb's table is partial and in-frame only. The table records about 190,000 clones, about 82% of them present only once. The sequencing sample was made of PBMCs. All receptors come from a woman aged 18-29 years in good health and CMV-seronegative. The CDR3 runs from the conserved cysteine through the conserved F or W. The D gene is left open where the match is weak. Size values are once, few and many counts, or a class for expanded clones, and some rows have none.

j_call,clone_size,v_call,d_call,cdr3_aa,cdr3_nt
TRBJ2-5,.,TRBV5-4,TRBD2,CASSSHPGLAEQETQYF,TGTGCCAGCAGCTCCCATCCTGGACTAGCGGAGCAAGAGACCCAGTACTTC
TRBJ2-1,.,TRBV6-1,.,CAITGKPLYNEQFF,TGTGCCATCACAGGGAAACCGCTGTACAATGAGCAGTTCTTC
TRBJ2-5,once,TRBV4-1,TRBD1,CASSQDHGTGGYYF,TGCGCCAGCAGCCAAGATCACGGGACAGGGGGTTACTACTTC
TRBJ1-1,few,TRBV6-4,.,CAPSSGKSERDTEAFF,TGTGCTCCATCCTCAGGGAAAAGTGAAAGGGACACTGAAGCTTTCTTT
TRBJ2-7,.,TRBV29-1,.,CSVGETYEQYF,TGCAGCGTAGGGGAAACCTACGAGCAGTACTTC
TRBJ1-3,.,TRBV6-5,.,CASRMDGVGNTIYF,TGTGCCAGCAGGATGGACGGGGTCGGAAACACCATATATTTT
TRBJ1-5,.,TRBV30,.,CAWSVRSGGQPQHF,TGTGCCTGGAGTGTACGCTCGGGGGGACAGCCCCAGCATTTT
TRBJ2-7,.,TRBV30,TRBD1,CAWSPIRPGGAVYEQYF,TGTGCCTGGAGTCCAATCCGCCCAGGGGGCGCAGTCTACGAGCAGTACTTC
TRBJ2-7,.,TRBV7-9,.,CASSKRDTSYEQYF,TGTGCCAGCAGCAAGCGGGACACCTCCTACGAGCAGTACTTC
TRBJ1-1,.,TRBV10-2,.,CASSDPYREANTEAFF,TGCGCCAGCAGTGATCCTTACAGGGAAGCCAACACTGAAGCTTTCTTT
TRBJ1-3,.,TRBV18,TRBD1,CASSPRSQSTTQGANGNTIYF,TGTGCCAGCTCACCACGGAGTCAATCCACTACCCAGGGGGCGAACGGAAACACCATATATTTT
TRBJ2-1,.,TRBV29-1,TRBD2,CSTFVSSAGAWNNEQFF,TGCAGCACTTTCGTGTCCTCAGCGGGAGCATGGAACAATGAGCAGTTCTTC
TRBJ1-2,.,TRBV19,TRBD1,CASRGTGNNYGYTF,TGTGCCAGCAGAGGGACAGGGAATAACTATGGCTACACCTTC
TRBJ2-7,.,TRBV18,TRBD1,CASSLRQGSSYEQYF,TGTGCCAGCTCACTCCGACAGGGTAGCTCCTACGAGCAGTACTTC
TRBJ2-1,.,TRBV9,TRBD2,CASSVSTSEASQFF,TGTGCCAGCAGCGTAAGTACTAGCGAGGCCTCGCAGTTCTTC
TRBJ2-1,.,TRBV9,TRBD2,CASSARGTGTSGRMGNEQFF,TGTGCCAGCAGCGCCCGGGGCACCGGGACTAGCGGGAGAATGGGAAATGAGCAGTTCTTC
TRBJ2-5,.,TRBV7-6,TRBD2,CASSWTSGSRLSETQYF,TGTGCCAGCAGCTGGACTAGCGGGAGTAGGTTGAGCGAGACCCAGTACTTC
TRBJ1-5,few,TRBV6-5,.,CASRRRQGNQPQHF,TGTGCCAGCAGACGTAGACAGGGCAATCAGCCCCAGCATTTT
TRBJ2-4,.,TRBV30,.,CAWSVGGGANIQYF,TGTGCCTGGAGTGTAGGGGGGGGAGCAAACATTCAGTACTTC
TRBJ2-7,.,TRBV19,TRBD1,CASSILQGADEQYF,TGTGCCAGTAGTATTCTACAGGGGGCGGACGAGCAGTACTTC
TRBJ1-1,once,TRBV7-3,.,CASSLVGTGRATEAFF,TGTGCCAGCAGCTTAGTGGGTACAGGGAGGGCCACTGAAGCTTTCTTT
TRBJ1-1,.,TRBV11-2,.,CASSFAGSWDTEAFF,TGTGCCAGCAGCTTCGCAGGGTCGTGGGACACTGAAGCTTTCTTT
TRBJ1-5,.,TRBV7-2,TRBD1,CASSLLGTDGGQPQHF,TGTGCCAGCAGCTTATTGGGGACAGATGGGGGTCAGCCCCAGCATTTT
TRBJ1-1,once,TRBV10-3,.,CAISSQGYTEAFF,TGTGCCATCAGTTCACAGGGATACACTGAAGCTTTCTTT
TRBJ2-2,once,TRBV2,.,CASSEQGTGELFF,TGTGCCAGCAGTGAGCAGGGAACCGGGGAGCTGTTTTTT
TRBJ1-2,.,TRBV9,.,CASSVRENYGYTF,TGTGCCAGCAGCGTCAGGGAAAACTATGGCTACACCTTC
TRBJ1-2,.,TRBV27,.,CASSFGGRTHYGYTF,TGTGCCAGCAGTTTTGGGGGCAGGACACACTATGGCTACACCTTC
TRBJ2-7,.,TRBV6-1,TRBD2,CASSEVSGSFYEQYF,TGTGCCAGCAGTGAAGTCAGCGGGAGCTTCTACGAGCAGTACTTC
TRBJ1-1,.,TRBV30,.,CAWSWSGAEAFF,TGTGCCTGGAGTTGGTCGGGGGCTGAAGCTTTCTTT
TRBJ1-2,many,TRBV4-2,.,CASSQEGQGQGYTF,TGTGCCAGCAGCCAAGAAGGCCAGGGCCAGGGCTACACCTTC
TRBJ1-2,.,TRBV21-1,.,CASSKEAGGFGYTF,TGTGCCAGCAGCAAAGAGGCAGGGGGCTTTGGCTACACCTTC
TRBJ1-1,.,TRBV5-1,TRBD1,CASGQGVRNTEAFF,TGCGCCAGCGGACAGGGAGTTAGGAACACTGAAGCTTTCTTT
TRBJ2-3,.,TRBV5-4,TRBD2,CASRKFGRADTQYF,TGTGCCAGCAGAAAGTTTGGGAGGGCAGATACGCAGTATTTT
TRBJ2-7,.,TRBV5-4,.,CASSFDRGTYEQYF,TGTGCCAGCAGCTTCGATAGGGGGACCTACGAGCAGTACTTC
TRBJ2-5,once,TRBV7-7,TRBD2,CASSYSGSGETQYF,TGTGCCAGCAGCTATAGCGGGAGCGGGGAGACCCAGTACTTC
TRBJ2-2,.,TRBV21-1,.,CASSRGQVNTGELFF,TGTGCCAGCAGCCGGGGACAGGTCAACACCGGGGAGCTGTTTTTT
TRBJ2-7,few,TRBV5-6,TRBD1,CASSINQGVGSYEQYF,TGTGCCAGCAGCATTAATCAGGGGGTAGGCTCCTACGAGCAGTACTTC
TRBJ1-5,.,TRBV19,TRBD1,CASSGGQEVGPQHF,TGTGCCAGTAGTGGGGGACAGGAGGTTGGGCCCCAGCATTTT
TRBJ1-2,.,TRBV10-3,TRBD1,CAISESGSGGSGYTF,TGTGCCATCAGTGAGTCCGGGTCAGGGGGTAGCGGCTACACCTTC
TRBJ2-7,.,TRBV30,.,CAWSGLLGRGEQYF,TGTGCCTGGAGTGGTCTGCTGGGGAGGGGGGAGCAGTACTTC
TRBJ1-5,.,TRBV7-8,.,CASSLEWGRDNQPQHF,TGTGCCAGCAGCTTAGAATGGGGGCGCGACAATCAGCCCCAGCATTTT
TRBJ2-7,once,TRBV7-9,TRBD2,CASSSSGNSYEQYF,TGTGCCAGCAGCTCTAGCGGGAACTCCTACGAGCAGTACTTC
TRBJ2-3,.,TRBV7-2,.,CASSSSGNTQYF,TGTGCCAGCAGCTCCTCGGGAAATACGCAGTATTTT
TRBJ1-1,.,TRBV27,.,CASRPRVNTEAFF,TGTGCCAGCAGGCCCAGGGTGAACACTGAAGCTTTCTTT
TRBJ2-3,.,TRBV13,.,CASSLYGRSTDTQYF,TGTGCCAGCAGCTTATATGGCAGAAGCACAGATACGCAGTATTTT
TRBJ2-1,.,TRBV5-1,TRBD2,CASSLEGRGVYNEQFF,TGCGCCAGCAGCTTGGAGGGGCGGGGGGTCTACAATGAGCAGTTCTTC
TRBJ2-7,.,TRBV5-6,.,CASSFYDRSYEQYF,TGTGCCAGCAGCTTTTACGACAGGTCCTACGAGCAGTACTTC
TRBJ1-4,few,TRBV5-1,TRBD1,CASSVTGTVDEKLFF,TGCGCCAGCAGCGTCACCGGGACAGTAGATGAAAAACTGTTTTTT
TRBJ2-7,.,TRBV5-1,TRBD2,CASSLTGTSEFYEQYF,TGCGCCAGCAGCTTGACCGGGACTAGTGAGTTCTACGAGCAGTACTTC